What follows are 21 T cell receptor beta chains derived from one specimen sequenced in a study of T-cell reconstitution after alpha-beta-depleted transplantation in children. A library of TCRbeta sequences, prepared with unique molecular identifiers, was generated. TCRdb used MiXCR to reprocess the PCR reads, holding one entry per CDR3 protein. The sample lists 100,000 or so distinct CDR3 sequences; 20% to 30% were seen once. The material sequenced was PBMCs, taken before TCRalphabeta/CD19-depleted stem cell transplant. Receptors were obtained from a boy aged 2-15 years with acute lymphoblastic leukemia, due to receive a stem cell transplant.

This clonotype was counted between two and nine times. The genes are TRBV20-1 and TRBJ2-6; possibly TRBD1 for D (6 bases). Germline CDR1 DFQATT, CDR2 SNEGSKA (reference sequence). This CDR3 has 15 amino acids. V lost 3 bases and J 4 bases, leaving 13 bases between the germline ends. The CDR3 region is CSARETGTGANVLTF. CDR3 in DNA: TGCAGTGCTAGGGAAACAGGGACCGGGGCCAACGTCCTGACTTTC.

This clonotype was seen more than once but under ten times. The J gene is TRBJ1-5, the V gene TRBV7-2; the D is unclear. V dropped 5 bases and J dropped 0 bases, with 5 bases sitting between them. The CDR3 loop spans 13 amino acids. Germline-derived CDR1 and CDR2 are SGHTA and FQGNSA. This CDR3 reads CASSRSSNQPQHF. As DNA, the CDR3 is TGTGCCAGCAGCAGGAGTAGCAATCAGCCCCAGCATTTT.

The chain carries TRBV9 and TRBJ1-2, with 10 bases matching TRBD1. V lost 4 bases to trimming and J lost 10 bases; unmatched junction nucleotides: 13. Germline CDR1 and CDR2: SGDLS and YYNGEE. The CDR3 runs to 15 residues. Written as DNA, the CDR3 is TGTGCCAGCAGCCCTCGGACAGGGGGTTTACAAGACTACACCTTC. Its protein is CASSPRTGGLQDYTF.

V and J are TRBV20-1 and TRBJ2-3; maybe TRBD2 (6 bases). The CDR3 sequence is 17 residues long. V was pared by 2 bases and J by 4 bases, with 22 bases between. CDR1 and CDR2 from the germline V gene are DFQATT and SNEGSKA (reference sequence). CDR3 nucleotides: TGCAGTGCTAGACCTCGTGGTAGCGGAGGGGCGCCAGATACGCAGTATTTT. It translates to CSARPRGSGGAPDTQYF.

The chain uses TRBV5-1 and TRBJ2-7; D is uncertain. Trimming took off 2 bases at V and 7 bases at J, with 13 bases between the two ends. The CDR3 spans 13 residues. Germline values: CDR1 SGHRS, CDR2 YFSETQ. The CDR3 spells CASSLGDPREQYF. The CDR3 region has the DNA TGCGCCAGCAGCTTAGGAGACCCGAGGGAGCAGTACTTC.

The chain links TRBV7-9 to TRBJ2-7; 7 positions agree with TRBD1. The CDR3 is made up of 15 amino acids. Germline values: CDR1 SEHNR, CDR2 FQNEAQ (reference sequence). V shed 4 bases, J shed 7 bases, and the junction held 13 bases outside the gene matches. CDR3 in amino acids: CASSSRGTGDLEQYF. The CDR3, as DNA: TGTGCCAGCAGCTCTCGTGGAACAGGGGATTTAGAGCAGTACTTC.

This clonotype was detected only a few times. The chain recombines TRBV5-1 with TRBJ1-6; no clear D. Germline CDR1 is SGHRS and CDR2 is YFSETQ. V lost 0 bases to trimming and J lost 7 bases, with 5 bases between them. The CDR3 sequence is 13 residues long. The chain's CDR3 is CASSLGRNSPLHF. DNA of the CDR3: TGCGCCAGCAGCTTGGGTCGCAATTCACCCCTCCACTTT.

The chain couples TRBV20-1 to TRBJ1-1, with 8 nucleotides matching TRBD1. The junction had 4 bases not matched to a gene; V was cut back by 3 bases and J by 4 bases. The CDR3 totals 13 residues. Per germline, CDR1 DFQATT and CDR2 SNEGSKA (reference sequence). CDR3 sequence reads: CSASPGGATEAFF. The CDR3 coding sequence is TGCAGTGCTAGCCCAGGGGGCGCCACTGAAGCTTTCTTT.

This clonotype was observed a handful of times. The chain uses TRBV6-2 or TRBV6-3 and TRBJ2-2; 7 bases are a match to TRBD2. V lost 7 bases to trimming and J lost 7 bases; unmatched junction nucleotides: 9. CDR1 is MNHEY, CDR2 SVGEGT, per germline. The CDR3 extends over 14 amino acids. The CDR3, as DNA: TGTGCCAGCACCTCGCTAGCGGAGGTCGGGGAGCTGTTTTTT. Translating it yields CASTSLAEVGELFF.

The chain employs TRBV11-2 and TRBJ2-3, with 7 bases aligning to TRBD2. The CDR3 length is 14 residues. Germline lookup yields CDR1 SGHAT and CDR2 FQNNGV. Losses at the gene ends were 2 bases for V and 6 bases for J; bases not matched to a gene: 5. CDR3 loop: CASSLPLGRDTQYF. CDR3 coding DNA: TGTGCCAGCAGCTTACCACTCGGGAGGGATACGCAGTATTTT. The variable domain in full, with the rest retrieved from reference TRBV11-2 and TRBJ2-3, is EAGVAQSPRYKIIEKRQSVAFWCNPISGHATLYWYQQILGQGPKLLIQFQNNGVVDDSQLPKDRFSAERLKGVDSTLKIQPAKLEDSAVYLCASSLPLGRDTQYFGPGTRLTVL.

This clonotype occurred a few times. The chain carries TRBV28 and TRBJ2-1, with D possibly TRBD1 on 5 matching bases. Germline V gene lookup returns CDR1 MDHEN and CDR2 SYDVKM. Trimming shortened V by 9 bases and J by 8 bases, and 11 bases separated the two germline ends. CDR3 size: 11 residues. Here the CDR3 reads CASTREHEQFF. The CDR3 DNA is TGTGCCAGTACCAGGGAACATGAGCAGTTCTTC.

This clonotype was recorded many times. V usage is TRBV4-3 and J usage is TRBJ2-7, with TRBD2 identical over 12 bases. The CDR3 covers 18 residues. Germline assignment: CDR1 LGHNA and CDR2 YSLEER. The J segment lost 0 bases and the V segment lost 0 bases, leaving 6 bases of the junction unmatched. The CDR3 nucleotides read TGCGCCAGCAGCCAAGATCTAGCGGGAGGGCTGCTCTCCTACGAGCAGTACTTC. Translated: CASSQDLAGGLLSYEQYF.

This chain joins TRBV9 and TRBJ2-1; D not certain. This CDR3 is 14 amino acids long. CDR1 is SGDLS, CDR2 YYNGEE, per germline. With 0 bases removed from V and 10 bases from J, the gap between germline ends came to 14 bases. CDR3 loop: CASSVDRRLGEQFF. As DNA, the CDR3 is TGTGCCAGCAGCGTAGATAGGCGTTTGGGGGAGCAGTTCTTC.

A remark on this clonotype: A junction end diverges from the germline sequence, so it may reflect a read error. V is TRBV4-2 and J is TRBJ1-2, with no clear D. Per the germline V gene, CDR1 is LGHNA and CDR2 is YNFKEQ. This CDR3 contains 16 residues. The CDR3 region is CASSVQTSLSPYGDTF. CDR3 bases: TGTGCCAGCAGTGTCCAGACATCCCTCTCCCCCTATGGCGACACCTTC.

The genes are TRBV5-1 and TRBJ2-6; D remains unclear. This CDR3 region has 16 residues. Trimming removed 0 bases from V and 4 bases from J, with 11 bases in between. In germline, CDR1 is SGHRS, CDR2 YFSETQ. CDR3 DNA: TGCGCCAGCAGCTTGGCAAGAGCCGCCGGGGCCAACGTCCTGACTTTC. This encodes CASSLARAAGANVLTF.

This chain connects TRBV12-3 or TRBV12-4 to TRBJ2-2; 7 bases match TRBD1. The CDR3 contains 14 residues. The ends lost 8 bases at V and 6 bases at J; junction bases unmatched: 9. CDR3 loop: CASRVKGAAGELFF. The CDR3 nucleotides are TGTGCCAGCCGTGTAAAGGGGGCGGCCGGGGAGCTGTTTTTT.

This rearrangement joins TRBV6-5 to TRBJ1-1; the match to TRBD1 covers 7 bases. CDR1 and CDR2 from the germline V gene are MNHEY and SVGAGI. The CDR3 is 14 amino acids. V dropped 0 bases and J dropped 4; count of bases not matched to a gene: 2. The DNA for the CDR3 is TGTGCCAGCAGTTACTCAGGGGGCGGCACTGAAGCTTTCTTT. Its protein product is CASSYSGGGTEAFF.

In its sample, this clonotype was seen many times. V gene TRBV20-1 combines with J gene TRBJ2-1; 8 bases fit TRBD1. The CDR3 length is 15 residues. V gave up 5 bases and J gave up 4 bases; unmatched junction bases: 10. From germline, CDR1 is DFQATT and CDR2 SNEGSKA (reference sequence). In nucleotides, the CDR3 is TGCAGTGCTCCGAGCCCGGGACAGGTGTACAATGAGCAGTTCTTC. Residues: CSAPSPGQVYNEQFF.

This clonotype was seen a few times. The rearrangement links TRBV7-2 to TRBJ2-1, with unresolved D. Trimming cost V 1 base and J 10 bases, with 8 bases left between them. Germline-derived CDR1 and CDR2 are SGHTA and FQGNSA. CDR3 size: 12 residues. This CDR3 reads CASSLVAVEQFF. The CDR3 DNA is TGTGCCAGCAGCTTAGTGGCGGTCGAGCAGTTCTTC.

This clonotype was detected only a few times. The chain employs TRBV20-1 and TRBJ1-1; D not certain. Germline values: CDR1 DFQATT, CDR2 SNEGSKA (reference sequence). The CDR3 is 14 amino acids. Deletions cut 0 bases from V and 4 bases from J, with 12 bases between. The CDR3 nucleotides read TGCAGTGCTAGAGATTCTACGGGTCTCACTGAAGCTTTCTTT. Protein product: CSARDSTGLTEAFF.

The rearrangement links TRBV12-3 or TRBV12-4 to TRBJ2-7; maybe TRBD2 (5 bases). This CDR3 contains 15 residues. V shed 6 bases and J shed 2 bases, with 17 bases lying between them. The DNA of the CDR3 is TGTGCCAGCAGCTGGACCTCGGGAAAAGCCTACGAGCAGTACTTC. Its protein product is CASSWTSGKAYEQYF.